This T cell receptor (beta chain) was observed in a study of beta chain features in type 1 diabetes. Whole-study findings and limits: Reads derived from cDNA could over-represent cells showing high TCR expression. All four CD4+ subsets of Type 1 diabetes patients contained TCRB CDR3s that were moderately but significantly shorter.

Naive, central memory, regulatory and stem cell-like memory cells within the CD4+ compartment were sorted using CD45RO/CCR7/CD25/CD127/CD95/CD27. V shed 0 bases and J shed 5 bases, with 11 bases lying between them. This CDR3 spans 15 amino acids. Germline loops: CDR1 SGDLS, CDR2 YYNGEE. Reverse transcribing all isolated RNA meant expressed TCRB transcripts were sequenced. Only in-frame clones appear in the TCRdb table, and some are missing; sequencing was by immunoSEQ multiplex PCR. The sample lists nearly 350,000 clones, about a tenth seen once, with around 1% in the top ten. This clone has a handful of counts. The antigen is not known.

The rearrangement joins TRBV9 to TRBJ2-2; D gene uncertain. Sequenced sample: central memory CD4+ T cells from blood. The clonotype was recovered from a man younger than 40 with type 1 diabetes. Here the CDR3 reads CASSVELGLTGELFF. In DNA, the CDR3 is TGTGCCAGCAGCGTAGAGTTAGGGCTAACCGGGGAGCTGTTTTTT.